This is a list of T cell receptor beta chains from one sample in a study of blood T cell repertoires in COVID-19. Sequenced by immunoSEQ multiplex PCR; TCRdb stores in-frame clones only, minus some. The table records roughly 200,000 clones, roughly 82% of them present only once. What was sequenced was PBMCs or T cells enriched from blood (not recorded which). These receptor sequences come from a man between 35 and 55 years old with acute COVID-19. The CDR3 runs from the conserved cysteine through the conserved F or W. Fields, in order: J gene, V gene, CDR3 protein.

TRBJ2-1	TRBV9	CASSHDPLAGGYNEQFF
TRBJ2-2	TRBV20-1	CSASPTGDFTGELFF
TRBJ2-3	TRBV7-8	CASSSRGMAGPSTDTQYF
TRBJ2-1	TRBV9	CASSLASGRSYNEQFF
TRBJ1-2	TRBV13	CASSSTPGLNYGYTF
TRBJ2-7	TRBV6-5	CASSYSQTGVNEQYF
TRBJ2-5	TRBV11-2	CASSFRGPRGGSETQYF
TRBJ2-3	TRBV19	CASSIGGVADTQYF
TRBJ2-2	TRBV2	CATTGTGGWELFF
TRBJ1-1	TRBV11-2	CASSFGGATEAFF
TRBJ2-7	TRBV7-3	CASSLDFDYCLAEPYEQYF
TRBJ1-4	TRBV11-2	CASSLGGSGEKLFF
TRBJ1-2	TRBV20-1	CSASSQNYGYTF
TRBJ2-7	TRBV13	CASSVTPTGHSYEQYF
TRBJ2-3	TRBV7-2	CASSARGRQSTDTQYF
TRBJ2-2	TRBV7-3	CASSPGLAGGELFF
TRBJ1-1	TRBV2	CASTNRRNTEAFF
TRBJ2-1	TRBV3-1/TRBV3-2	CASSQNGNRANFGFSNEQFF
TRBJ2-3	TRBV28	CASSLRVRGASTDTQYF
TRBJ2-4	TRBV4-2	CASSLMPLGTDLNIQYF
TRBJ2-2	TRBV18	CASSPPAGGRKTGELFF
TRBJ1-6	TRBV19	CASSSREGWSPLHF
TRBJ2-1	TRBV7-9	CASTRTGQVYNEQFF
TRBJ2-7	TRBV18	CASSPTRAGAAYEQYF
TRBJ1-5	TRBV19	CASRLNAGGNQPQHF
TRBJ2-7	TRBV6-5	CASRSNDRSYEQYF
TRBJ1-6	TRBV6-5	CASNTGVNSPLHF
TRBJ2-1	TRBV7-2	CASSLGTGNEQFF
TRBJ1-2	TRBV18	CASSPPTGTAHGYTF
TRBJ2-1	TRBV6-5	CASSTLAGGFF